The clone carrying this T cell receptor beta chain was detected a few times. Its antigen is currently unknown. The source of the sample is a study of cytomegalovirus exposure and HLA in healthy donors. Germline CDR1 is SNHLY and CDR2 is FYNNEI. The J segment lost 1 base and the V segment lost 3 bases, leaving 11 bases of the junction unmatched. The CDR3 is made up of 18 amino acids. General observations from the study: In a later analysis, a genetic analysis reported fewer productive-TCR N-insertions in an Asian-associated ancestry cluster than the cohort average. What a later analysis showed was that several of the most significant clusters appeared linked to common viral pathogens.

Not recorded for this donor was the CMV serostatus. Both 60 Vbeta primers and 13 Jbeta primers went into the PCR. Clones were sequenced by immunoSEQ multiplex PCR, and TCRdb holds only the in-frame ones, with some missing. Of fewer than 150,000 clones listed, roughly four fifths are singletons. This chain joins TRBV2 and TRBJ2-7; 11 bases align to TRBD2. Sample: PBMCs. The sequence was collected from a human donor in good health. Here the CDR3 reads CASSDVVAGGPESYEQYF. As DNA, the CDR3 is TGTGCCAGCAGTGATGTGGTAGCGGGGGGGCCTGAGTCCTACGAGCAGTACTTC.